This T cell receptor beta chain was obtained from a study of OX40 agonist ivuxolimab in advanced cancers. Assay used: immunoSEQ multiplex PCR; TCRdb lists only in-frame clones, some missing. The table shows tens of thousands of clones, with more than 70% occurring only once. CDR3 size: 17 residues. Per germline, CDR1 LGHNA and CDR2 YSLEER. V lost 4 bases to trimming and J lost 6 bases; unmatched junction nucleotides: 11. A history of autoimmune disease or systemic immunosuppression excluded patients. The sequences come from CD4+ or CD8+ T cells sorted from blood, collected in a trial of the OX40 agonist ivuxolimab. The TCR originated in an adult with an advanced solid tumor such as melanoma, head and neck, liver or kidney cancer. J is TRBJ2-3 and V is TRBV4-3; 12 nucleotides match TRBD1. The CDR3, as DNA: TGCGCCAGCAGCCGATGGCCCGGGACAGGGGGCGCGGATACGCAGTATTTT. Translation gives CASSRWPGTGGADTQYF.